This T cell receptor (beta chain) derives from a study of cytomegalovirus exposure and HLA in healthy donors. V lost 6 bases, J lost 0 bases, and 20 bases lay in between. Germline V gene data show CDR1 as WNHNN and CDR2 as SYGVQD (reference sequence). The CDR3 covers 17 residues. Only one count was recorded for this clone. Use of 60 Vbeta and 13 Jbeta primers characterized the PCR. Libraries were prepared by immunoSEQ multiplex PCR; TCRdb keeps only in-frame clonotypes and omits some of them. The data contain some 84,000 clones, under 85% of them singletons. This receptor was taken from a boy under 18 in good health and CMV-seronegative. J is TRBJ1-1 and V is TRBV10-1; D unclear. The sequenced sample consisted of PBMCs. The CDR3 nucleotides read TGCGCCAGCAGCGACGGTCCCGGAGGAGATATGAACACTGAAGCTTTCTTT. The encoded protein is CASSDGPGGDMNTEAFF.